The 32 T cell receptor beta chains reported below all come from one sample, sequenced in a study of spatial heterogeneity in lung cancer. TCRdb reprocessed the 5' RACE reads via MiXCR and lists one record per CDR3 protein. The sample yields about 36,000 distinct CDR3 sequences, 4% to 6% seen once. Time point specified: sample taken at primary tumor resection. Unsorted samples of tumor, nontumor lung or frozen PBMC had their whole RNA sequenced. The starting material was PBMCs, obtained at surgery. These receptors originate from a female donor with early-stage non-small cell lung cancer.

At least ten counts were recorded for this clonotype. CDR3: CASSQWANQPQHF. The CDR3, as DNA: TGTGCCAGCAGCCAATGGGCTAATCAGCCCCAGCATTTT. This chain connects TRBV3-1 to TRBJ1-5; no firm D call. The length of the CDR3 is 13 residues. Germline V gene data show CDR1 as LGHDT and CDR2 as YNNKEL (reference sequence). V was shortened by 2 bases and J by 4 bases, with 6 bases between the two germline ends.

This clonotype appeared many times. This CDR3 reads CASSLGQGAYEQYF. The CDR3 nucleotides read TGTGCCAGCAGCTTGGGGCAGGGGGCGTACGAGCAGTACTTC. The chain carries TRBV5-6 and TRBJ2-7; 8 bases fit TRBD1. The germline gives CDR1 SGHDT, CDR2 YYEEEE. CDR3 length: 14 residues. Germline trimming cut 0 bases from V and 4 bases from J; bases unmatched to any gene: 3.

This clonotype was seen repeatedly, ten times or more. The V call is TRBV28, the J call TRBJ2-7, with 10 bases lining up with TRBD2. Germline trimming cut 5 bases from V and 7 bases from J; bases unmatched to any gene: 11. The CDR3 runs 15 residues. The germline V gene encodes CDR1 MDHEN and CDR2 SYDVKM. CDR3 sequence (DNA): TGTGCCAGCAGTACCCCTAGCGGGAGCTCGAAGGAGCAGTACTTC. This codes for CASSTPSGSSKEQYF.

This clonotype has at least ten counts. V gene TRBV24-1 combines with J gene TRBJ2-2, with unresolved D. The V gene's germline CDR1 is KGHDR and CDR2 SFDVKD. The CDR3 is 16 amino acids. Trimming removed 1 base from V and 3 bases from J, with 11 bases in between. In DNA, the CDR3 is TGTGCCACCAGTGATTTAGGCCCCCAAGACACCGGGGAGCTGTTTTTT. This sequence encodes CATSDLGPQDTGELFF.

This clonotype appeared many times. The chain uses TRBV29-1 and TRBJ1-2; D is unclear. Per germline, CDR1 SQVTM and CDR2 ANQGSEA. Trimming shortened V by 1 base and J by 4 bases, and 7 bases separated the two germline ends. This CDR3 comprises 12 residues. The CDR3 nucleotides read TGCAGCGTTGAAGCGGGGTCCTATGGCTACACCTTC. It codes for CSVEAGSYGYTF.

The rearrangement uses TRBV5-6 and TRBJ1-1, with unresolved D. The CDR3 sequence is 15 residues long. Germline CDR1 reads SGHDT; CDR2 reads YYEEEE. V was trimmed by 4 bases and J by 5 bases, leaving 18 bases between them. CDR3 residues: CASSPTLAGYTEAFF. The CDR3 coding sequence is TGTGCCAGCAGCCCTACCCTCGCGGGTTATACTGAAGCTTTCTTT.

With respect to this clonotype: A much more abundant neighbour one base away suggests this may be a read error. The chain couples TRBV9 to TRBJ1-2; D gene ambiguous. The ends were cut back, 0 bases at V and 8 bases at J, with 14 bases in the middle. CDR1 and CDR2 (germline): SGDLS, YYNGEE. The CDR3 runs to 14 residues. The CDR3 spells CASSVEEGIEGYTF. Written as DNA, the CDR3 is TGTGCCAGCAGCGTAGAAGAGGGAATTGAGGGCTACACCTTC.

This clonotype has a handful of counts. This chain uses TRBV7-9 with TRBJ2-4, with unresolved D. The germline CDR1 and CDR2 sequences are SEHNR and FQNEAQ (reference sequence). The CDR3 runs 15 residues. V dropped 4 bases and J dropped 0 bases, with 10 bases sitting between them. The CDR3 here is CASSSDTKAKNIQYF. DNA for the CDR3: TGTGCCAGCAGCTCCGATACTAAAGCCAAAAACATTCAGTACTTC.

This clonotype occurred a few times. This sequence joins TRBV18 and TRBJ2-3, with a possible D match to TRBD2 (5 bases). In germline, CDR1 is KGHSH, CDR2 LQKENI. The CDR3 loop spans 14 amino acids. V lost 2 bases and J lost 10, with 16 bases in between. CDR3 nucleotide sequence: TGTGCCAGCTCACCAGACTATACCTATACTTCGCAGTATTTT. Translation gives CASSPDYTYTSQYF.

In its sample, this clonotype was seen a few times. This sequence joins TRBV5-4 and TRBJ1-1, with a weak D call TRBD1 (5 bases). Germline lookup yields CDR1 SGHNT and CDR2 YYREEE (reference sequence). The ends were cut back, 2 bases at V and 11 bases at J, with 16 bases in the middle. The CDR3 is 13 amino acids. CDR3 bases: TGTGCCAGCAGCTTAGGATTGGGGGACCCTGCTTTCTTT. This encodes CASSLGLGDPAFF.

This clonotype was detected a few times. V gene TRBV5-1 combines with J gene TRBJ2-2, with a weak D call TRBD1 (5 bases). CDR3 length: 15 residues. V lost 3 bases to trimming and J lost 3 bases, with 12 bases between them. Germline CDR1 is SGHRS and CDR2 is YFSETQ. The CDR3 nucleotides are TGCGCCAGCAGCTCCATCCCGACAGACACCGGGGAGCTGTTTTTT. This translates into CASSSIPTDTGELFF.

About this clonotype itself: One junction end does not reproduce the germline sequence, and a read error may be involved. This CDR3 is CASRTDSIQPQHF. As DNA, the CDR3 is TGTGCCAGCAGAACAGACAGCATTCAGCCCCAGCATTTT. The genes are TRBV2 and TRBJ1-5, with D possibly matching TRBD1 (5 bases). The CDR3 length is 13 residues. Germline V lookup: CDR1 SNHLY, CDR2 FYNNEI. Full variable domain (remainder filled in from reference TRBV2 and TRBJ1-5): EPEVTQTPSHQVTQMGQEVILRCVPISNHLYFYWYRQILGQKVEFLVSFYNNEISEKSEIFDDQFSVERPDGSNFTLKIRSTKLEDSAMYFCASRTDSIQPQHFGDGTRLSIL.

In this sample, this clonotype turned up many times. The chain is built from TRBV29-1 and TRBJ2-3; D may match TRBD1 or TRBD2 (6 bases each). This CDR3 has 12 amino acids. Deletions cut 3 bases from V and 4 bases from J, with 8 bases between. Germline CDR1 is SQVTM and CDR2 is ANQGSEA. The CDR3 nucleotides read TGCAGCGTTGACGGGGGCTCAGATACGCAGTATTTT. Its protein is CSVDGGSDTQYF.

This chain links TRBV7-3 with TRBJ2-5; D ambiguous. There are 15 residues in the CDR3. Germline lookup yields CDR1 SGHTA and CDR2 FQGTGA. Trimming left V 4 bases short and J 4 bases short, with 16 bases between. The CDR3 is CASSSRPTSRETQYF. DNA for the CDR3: TGTGCCAGCAGCTCGAGGCCCACCAGCAGAGAGACCCAGTACTTC.

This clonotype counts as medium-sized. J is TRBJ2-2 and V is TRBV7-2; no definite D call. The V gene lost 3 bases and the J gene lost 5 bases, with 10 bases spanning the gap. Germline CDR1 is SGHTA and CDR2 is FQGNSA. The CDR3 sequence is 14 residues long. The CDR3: CASSLGRPTGELFF. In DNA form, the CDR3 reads TGTGCCAGCAGCTTGGGCAGGCCGACCGGGGAGCTGTTTTTT.

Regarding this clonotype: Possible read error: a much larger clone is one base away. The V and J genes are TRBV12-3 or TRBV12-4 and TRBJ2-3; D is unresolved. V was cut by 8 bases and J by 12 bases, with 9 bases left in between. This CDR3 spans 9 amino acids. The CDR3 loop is CASGRPQYF. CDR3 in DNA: TGTGCCAGCGGGCGACCCCAGTATTTT.

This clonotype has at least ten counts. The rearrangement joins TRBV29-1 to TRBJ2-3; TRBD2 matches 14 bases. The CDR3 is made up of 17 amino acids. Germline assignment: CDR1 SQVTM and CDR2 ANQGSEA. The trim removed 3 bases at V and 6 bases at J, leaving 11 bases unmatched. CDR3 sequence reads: CSVEGTSGSGPTDTQYF. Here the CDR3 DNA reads TGCAGCGTTGAGGGGACTAGCGGGAGTGGCCCAACGGATACGCAGTATTTT.

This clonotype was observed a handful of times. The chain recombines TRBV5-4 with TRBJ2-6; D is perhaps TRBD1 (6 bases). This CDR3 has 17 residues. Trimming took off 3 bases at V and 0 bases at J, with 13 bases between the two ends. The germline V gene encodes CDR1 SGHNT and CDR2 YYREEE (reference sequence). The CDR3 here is CASSSGTPSSGANVLTF. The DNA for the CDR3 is TGTGCCAGCAGCTCCGGGACACCAAGCTCTGGGGCCAACGTCCTGACTTTC.

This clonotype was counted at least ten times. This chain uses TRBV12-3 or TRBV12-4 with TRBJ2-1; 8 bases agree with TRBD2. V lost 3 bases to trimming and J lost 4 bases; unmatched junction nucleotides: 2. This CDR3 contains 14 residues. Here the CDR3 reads CASSLIAGYNEQFF. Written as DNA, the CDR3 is TGTGCCAGCAGTTTGATAGCGGGATACAATGAGCAGTTCTTC.

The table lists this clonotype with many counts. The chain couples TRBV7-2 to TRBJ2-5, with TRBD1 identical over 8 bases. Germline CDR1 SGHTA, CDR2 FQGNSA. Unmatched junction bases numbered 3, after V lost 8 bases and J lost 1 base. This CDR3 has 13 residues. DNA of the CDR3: TGTGCCAGCGGGACAGGTCCCCAAGAGACCCAGTACTTC. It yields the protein CASGTGPQETQYF.

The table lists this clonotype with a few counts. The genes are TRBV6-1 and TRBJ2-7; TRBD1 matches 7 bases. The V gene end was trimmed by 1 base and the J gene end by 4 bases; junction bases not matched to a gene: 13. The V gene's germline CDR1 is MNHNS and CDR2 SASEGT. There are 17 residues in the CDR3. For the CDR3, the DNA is TGTGCCAGCAGTGAAGACCTCGCCGGGACAGTGAATTACGAGCAGTACTTC. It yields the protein CASSEDLAGTVNYEQYF.

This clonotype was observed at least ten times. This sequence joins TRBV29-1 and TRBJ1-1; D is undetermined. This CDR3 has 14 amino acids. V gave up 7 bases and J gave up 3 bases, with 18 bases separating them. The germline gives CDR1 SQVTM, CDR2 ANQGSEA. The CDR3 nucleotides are TGCAGCGCTCATGCGTGGGTCGGTGACACTGAAGCTTTCTTT. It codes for CSAHAWVGDTEAFF.

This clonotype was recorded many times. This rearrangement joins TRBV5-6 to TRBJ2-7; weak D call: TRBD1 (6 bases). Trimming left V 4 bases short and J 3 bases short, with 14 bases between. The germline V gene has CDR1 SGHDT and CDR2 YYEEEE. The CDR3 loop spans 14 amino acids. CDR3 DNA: TGTGCCAGCAGCACCGGGACAACTCTCTACGAGCAGTACTTC. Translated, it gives CASSTGTTLYEQYF.

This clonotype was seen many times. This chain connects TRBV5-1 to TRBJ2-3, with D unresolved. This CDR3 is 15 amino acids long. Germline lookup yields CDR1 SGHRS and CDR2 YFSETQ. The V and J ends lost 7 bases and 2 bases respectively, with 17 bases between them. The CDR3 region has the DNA TGCGCCAGCGCAGTACTGGGCGGCTACACAGATACGCAGTATTTT. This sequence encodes CASAVLGGYTDTQYF.

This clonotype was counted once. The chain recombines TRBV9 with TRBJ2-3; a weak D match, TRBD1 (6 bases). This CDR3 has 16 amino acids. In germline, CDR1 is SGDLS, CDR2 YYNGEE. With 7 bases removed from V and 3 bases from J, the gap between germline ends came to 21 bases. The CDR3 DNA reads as TGTGCCAGCCGCCCGGACAGTTTTAAGGGGACAGATACGCAGTATTTT. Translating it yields CASRPDSFKGTDTQYF. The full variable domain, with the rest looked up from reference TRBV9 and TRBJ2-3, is DSGVTQTPKHLITATGQRVTLRCSPRSGDLSVYWYQQSLDQGLQFLIQYYNGEERAKGNILERFSAQQFPDLHSELNLSSLELGDSALYFCASRPDSFKGTDTQYFGPGTRLTVL.

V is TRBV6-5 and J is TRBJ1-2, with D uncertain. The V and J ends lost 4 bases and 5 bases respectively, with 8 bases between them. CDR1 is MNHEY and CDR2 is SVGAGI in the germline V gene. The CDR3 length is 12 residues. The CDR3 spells CASSSPGYGYTF. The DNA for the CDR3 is TGTGCCAGCAGTTCCCCAGGATATGGCTACACCTTC.

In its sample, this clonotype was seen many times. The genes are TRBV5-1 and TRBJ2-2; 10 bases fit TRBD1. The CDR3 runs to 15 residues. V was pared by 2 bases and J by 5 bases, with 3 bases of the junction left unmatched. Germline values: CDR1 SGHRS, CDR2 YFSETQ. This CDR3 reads CASSFDRGQTGELFF. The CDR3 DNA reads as TGCGCCAGCAGCTTTGACAGGGGGCAGACCGGGGAGCTGTTTTTT. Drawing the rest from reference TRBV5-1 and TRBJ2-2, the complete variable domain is KAGVTQTPRYLIKTRGQQVTLSCSPISGHRSVSWYQQTPGQGLQFLFEYFSETQRNKGNFPGRFSGRQFSNSRSEMNVSTLELGDSALYLCASSFDRGQTGELFFGEGSRLTVL.

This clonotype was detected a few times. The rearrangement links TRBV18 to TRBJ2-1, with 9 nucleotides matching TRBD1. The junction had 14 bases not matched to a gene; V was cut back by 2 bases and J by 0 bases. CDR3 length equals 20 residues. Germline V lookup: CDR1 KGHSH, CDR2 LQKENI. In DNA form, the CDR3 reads TGTGCCAGCTCACCAGCCGGGACAGGGTATTTTGGAGGCTCCTACAATGAGCAGTTCTTC. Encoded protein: CASSPAGTGYFGGSYNEQFF.

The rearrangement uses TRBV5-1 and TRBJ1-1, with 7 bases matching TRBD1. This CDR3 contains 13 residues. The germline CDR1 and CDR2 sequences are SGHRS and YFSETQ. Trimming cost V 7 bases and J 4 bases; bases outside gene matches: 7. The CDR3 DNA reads TGCGCCAGCGGGGGCCAGGGGGGCACTGAAGCTTTCTTT. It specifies CASGGQGGTEAFF. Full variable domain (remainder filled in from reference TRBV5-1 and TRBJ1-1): KAGVTQTPRYLIKTRGQQVTLSCSPISGHRSVSWYQQTPGQGLQFLFEYFSETQRNKGNFPGRFSGRQFSNSRSEMNVSTLELGDSALYLCASGGQGGTEAFFGQGTRLTVV.

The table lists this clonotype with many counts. In DNA, the CDR3 is TGCGCCAGCAGCTGGGTACTAGCGGGGGCTAACAATGAGCAGTTCTTC. It specifies CASSWVLAGANNEQFF. The chain links TRBV5-1 to TRBJ2-1; 11 nucleotides match TRBD2. The CDR3 consists of 16 residues. V lost 3 bases, J lost 5 bases, and 7 bases stayed unmatched. Germline CDR1 is SGHRS and CDR2 is YFSETQ.

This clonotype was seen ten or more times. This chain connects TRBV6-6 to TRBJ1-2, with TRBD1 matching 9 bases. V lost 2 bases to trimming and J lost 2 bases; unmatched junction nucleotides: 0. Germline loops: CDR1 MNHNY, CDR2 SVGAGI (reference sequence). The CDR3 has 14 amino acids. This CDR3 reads CASSYGTGNYGYTF. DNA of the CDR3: TGTGCCAGCAGTTACGGGACAGGGAACTATGGCTACACCTTC.

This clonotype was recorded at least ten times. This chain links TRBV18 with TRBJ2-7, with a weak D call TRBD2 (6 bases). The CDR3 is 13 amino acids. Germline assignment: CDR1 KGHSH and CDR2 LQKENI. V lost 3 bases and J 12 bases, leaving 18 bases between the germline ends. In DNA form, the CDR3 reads TGTGCCAGCTCACCGGGAATCCGGGACTCCACGTACTTC. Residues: CASSPGIRDSTYF.